This T cell receptor beta chain is from a study of T cells in Graves' hyperthyroidism and ophthalmopathy. General observations from the study: Ophthalmopathy, as predicted by the model, came a median about seven months after the prediction.

What was amplified from RNA transcripts were TCR beta CDR3 regions. TCR CDR3 regions were first amplified by RT-PCR with HTBI primers. A single record per CDR3 protein comes from TCRdb applying MiXCR to the multiplex PCR reads. The sample lists roughly 380,000 distinct CDR3 sequences; about a sixth were seen once. This clonotype occurred once. Its antigen is currently unknown. The junction departs from the called germline gene at one end, perhaps through a read error. Disease duration was under 3 months in the ophthalmopathy patients, who also had a Clinical Activity Score of at least 3 and a NOSPECS grade of at least 4. The CDR3 runs to 16 residues. The germline CDR1 and CDR2 sequences are SGHAT and FQNNGV.

The gene calls are TRBV11-2 and TRBJ2-2, with 7 bases lining up with TRBD2. The sample consisted of blood. The sequence was obtained from a woman in her forties with Graves' ophthalmopathy. The DNA of the CDR3 is TGTGCCAGCAGCTTAACTAGCGTGAGTAGGTTCGGGGAGCTGTCTTTT. Translation: CASSLTSVSRFGELSF. The entire variable domain, with the rest obtained from reference TRBV11-2 and TRBJ2-2, is as follows: EAGVAQSPRYKIIEKRQSVAFWCNPISGHATLYWYQQILGQGPKLLIQFQNNGVVDDSQLPKDRFSAERLKGVDSTLKIQPAKLEDSAVYLCASSLTSVSRFGELSFGEGSRLTVL.